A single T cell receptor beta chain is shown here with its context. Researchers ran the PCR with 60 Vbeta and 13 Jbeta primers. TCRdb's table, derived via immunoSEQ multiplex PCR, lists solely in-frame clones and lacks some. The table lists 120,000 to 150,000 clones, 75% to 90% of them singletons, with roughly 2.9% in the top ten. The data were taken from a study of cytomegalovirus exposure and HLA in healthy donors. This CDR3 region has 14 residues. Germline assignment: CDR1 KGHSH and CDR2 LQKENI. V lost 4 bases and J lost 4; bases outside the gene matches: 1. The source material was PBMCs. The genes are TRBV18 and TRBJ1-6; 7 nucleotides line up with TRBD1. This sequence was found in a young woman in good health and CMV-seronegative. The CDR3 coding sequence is TGTGCCAGCTCACGGGGACAGTATAATTCACCCCTCCACTTT. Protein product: CASSRGQYNSPLHF.